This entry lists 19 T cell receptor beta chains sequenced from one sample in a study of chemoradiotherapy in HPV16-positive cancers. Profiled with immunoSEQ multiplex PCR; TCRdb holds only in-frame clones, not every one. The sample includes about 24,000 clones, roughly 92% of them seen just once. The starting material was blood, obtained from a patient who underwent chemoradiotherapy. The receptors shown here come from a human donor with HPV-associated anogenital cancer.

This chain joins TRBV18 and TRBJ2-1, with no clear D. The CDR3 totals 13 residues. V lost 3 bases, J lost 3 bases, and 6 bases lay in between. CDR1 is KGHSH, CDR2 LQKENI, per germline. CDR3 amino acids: CASSPDSYNEQFF. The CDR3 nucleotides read TGTGCCAGCTCACCTGATAGCTACAATGAGCAGTTCTTC.

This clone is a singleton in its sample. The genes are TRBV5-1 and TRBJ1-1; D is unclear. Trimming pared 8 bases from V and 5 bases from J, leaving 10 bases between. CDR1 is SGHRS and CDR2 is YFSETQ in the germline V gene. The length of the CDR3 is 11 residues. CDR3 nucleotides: TGCGCCAGAGTGAACCCAACTGAAGCTTTCTTT. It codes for CARVNPTEAFF.

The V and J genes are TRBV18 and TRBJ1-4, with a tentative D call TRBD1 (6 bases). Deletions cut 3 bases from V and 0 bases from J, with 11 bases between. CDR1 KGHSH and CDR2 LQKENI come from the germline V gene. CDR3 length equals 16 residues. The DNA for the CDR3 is TGTGCCAGCTCACCTGACAGGCGTGCAACTAATGAAAAACTGTTTTTT. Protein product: CASSPDRRATNEKLFF. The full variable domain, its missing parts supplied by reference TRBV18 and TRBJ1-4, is NAGVMQNPRHLVRRRGQEARLRCSPMKGHSHVYWYRQLPEEGLKFMVYLQKENIIDESGMPKERFSAEFPKEGPSILRIQQVVRGDSAAYFCASSPDRRATNEKLFFGSGTQLSVL.

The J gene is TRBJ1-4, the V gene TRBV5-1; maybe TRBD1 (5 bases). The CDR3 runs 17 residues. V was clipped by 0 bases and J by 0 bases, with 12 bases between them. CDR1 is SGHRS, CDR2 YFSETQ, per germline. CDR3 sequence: CASSLARRGTTNEKLFF. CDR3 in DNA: TGCGCCAGCAGCTTGGCCCGGCGGGGCACAACTAATGAAAAACTGTTTTTT.

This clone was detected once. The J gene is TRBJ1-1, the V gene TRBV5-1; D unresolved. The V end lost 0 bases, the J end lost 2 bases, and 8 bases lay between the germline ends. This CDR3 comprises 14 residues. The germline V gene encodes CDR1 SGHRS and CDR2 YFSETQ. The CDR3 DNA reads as TGCGCCAGCAGCTTGGTCCCAGAAAACACTGAAGCTTTCTTT. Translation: CASSLVPENTEAFF.

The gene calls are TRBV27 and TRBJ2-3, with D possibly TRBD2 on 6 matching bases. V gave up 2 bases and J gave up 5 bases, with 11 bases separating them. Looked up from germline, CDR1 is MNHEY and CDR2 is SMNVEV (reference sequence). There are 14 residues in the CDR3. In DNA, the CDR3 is TGTGCCAGCAGTTTAGGCGGGATGGGAGATACGCAGTATTTT. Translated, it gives CASSLGGMGDTQYF.

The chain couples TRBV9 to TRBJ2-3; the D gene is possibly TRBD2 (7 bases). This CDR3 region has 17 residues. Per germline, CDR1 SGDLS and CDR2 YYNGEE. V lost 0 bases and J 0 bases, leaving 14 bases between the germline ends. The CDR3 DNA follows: TGTGCCAGCAGCGTAGCTCCTAGGGGGGGAAGCACAGATACGCAGTATTTT. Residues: CASSVAPRGGSTDTQYF.

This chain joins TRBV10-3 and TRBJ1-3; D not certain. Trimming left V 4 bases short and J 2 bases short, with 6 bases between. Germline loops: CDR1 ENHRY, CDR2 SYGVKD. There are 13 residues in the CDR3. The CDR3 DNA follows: TGTGCCATCAGTGGAGGGACTGGAAACACCATATATTTT. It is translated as CAISGGTGNTIYF.

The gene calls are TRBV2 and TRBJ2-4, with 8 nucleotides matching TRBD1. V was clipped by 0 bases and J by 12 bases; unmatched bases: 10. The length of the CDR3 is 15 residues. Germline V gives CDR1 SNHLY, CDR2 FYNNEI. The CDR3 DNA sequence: TGTGCCAGCAGTGAAGCGCTTTTGGGACAGGACGCTCAGTACTTC. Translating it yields CASSEALLGQDAQYF.

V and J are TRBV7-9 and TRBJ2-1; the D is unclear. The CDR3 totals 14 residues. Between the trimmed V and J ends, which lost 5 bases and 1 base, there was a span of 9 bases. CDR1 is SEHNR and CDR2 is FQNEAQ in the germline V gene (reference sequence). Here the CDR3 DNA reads TGTGCCAGCAGCCCCGTGGAATCCTACAATGAGCAGTTCTTC. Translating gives CASSPVESYNEQFF.

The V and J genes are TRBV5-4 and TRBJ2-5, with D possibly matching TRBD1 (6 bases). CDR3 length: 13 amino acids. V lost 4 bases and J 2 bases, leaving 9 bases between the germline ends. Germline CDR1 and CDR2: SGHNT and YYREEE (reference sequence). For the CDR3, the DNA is TGTGCCAGCAGCCTCGGACAGCAAGAGACCCAGTACTTC. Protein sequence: CASSLGQQETQYF.

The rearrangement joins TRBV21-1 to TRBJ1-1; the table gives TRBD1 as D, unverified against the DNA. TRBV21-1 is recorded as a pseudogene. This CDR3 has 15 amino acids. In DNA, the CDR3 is TGTGCCAGCAGCAAGGGGACAGGGCTGCGGTCTGAAGCTTTCTTT. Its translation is CASSKGTGLRSEAFF.

As DNA, the CDR3 is TGTGCCAGCAGTTACAGGCGGCAGAACACTGAAGCTTTCTTT. It codes for CASSYRRQNTEAFF. This sequence joins TRBV6-5 and TRBJ1-1; no reliable D call. This CDR3 spans 14 amino acids. Trimming took 2 bases from V and 1 from J, leaving 8 bases between them. Germline CDR1 and CDR2: MNHEY and SVGAGI.

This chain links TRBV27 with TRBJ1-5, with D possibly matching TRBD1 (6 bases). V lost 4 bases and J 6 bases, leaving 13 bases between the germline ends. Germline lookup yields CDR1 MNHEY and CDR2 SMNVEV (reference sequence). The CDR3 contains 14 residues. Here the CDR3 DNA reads TGTGCCAGCAGTTGGAGCAGGGGCGGTCAGCCCCAGCATTTT. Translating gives CASSWSRGGQPQHF.

CDR3 region: CASSQDPSGYSYEQYF. The CDR3 DNA reads as TGCGCCAGCAGCCAAGATCCCAGCGGGTACTCCTACGAGCAGTACTTC. V and J are TRBV4-1 and TRBJ2-7; perhaps TRBD2 as D (6 bases). Germline CDR1 and CDR2: MGHRA and YSYEKL. This CDR3 region has 16 residues. Trimming cost V 0 bases and J 0 bases, with 12 bases left between them.

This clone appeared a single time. The CDR3 DNA follows: TGTGCCAGCAGTGGAGGGACTAATGAGGGGGAGCAGTTCTTC. This gives the protein CASSGGTNEGEQFF. This sequence joins TRBV2 and TRBJ2-1; 7 bases fit TRBD2. The CDR3 extends over 14 amino acids. In germline, CDR1 is SNHLY, CDR2 FYNNEI. The junction had 10 bases not matched to a gene; V was cut back by 4 bases and J by 10 bases.

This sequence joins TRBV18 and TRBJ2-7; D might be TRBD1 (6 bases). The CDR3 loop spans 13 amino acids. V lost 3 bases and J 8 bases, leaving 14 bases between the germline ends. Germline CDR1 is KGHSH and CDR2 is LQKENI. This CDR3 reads CASSPRQDSQQYF. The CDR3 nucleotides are TGTGCCAGCTCACCTCGACAGGACTCGCAGCAGTACTTC.

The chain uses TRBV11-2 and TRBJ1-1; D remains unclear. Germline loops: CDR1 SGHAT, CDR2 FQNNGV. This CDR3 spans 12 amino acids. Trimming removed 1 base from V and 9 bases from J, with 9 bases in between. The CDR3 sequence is CASSLGGFQAFF. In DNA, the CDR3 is TGTGCCAGCAGCTTAGGGGGTTTTCAAGCTTTCTTT.

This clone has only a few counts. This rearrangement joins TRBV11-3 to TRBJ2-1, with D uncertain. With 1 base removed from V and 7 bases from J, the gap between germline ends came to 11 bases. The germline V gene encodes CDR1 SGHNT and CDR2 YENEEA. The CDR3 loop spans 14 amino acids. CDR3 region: CASSLGPPSNEQFF. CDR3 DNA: TGTGCCAGCAGCTTAGGTCCGCCCTCTAATGAGCAGTTCTTC.